One T cell receptor beta chain is described in this entry. Other DNA sequences of this sample code for an identical CDR3. The germline CDR1 and CDR2 sequences are SGHRS and YFSETQ. After removal of 1 base from V and 3 bases from J, the junction contained 3 bases not matched to a gene. The CDR3 consists of 14 residues. The entry originates in a study of blood T cell repertoires in COVID-19. On the study more broadly: Acute-phase and convalescent COVID-19 samples originated in the United States, Italy and Spain. Sources were T cells, B-cell-depleted T cells, or PBMCs; the material itself was cDNA or gDNA.

Original data processing: Estimation of nucleated cell counts was performed using reference gene primer amplification. Libraries were prepared by immunoSEQ multiplex PCR; TCRdb keeps only in-frame clonotypes and omits some of them. V and J calls and clone size are copied from that table; D and trimming were computed from the DNA. The table records about 260,000 clones, around 87% of them present only once. The source material was peripheral blood. The rearrangement joins TRBV5-1 to TRBJ1-1; 7 nucleotides align to TRBD1. The clonotype comes from a woman aged 50 to 65 with acute or convalescent COVID-19. For the CDR3, the DNA is TGCGCCAGCAGCTTGTCAGGGGGAGACACTGAAGCTTTCTTT. Translating it yields CASSLSGGDTEAFF.